This T cell receptor beta chain was identified in a study of blood T cell repertoires in COVID-19. Study as a whole: Sample material is recorded as cDNA or gDNA derived from T cells, B-cell-depleted T cells, or PBMCs.

The ends were cut back, 4 bases at V and 1 base at J, with 13 bases in the middle. The CDR3 runs to 15 residues. The germline V gene encodes CDR1 MNHEY and CDR2 SMNVEV (reference sequence). Sequencing was performed with immunoSEQ multiplex PCR; in TCRdb, only in-frame clones are kept and a portion is missing. The sample records 100,000 to 150,000 clones, roughly 90% being singletons. V gene TRBV27 combines with J gene TRBJ1-1; tentative D call: TRBD1 (6 bases). Sequencing was performed on peripheral blood. This receptor was identified in a man between 65 and 80 years old with active COVID-19. CDR3 residues: CASSYYGGRNTEAFF. The DNA for the CDR3 is TGTGCCAGCAGTTATTATGGGGGCCGGAACACTGAAGCTTTCTTT.